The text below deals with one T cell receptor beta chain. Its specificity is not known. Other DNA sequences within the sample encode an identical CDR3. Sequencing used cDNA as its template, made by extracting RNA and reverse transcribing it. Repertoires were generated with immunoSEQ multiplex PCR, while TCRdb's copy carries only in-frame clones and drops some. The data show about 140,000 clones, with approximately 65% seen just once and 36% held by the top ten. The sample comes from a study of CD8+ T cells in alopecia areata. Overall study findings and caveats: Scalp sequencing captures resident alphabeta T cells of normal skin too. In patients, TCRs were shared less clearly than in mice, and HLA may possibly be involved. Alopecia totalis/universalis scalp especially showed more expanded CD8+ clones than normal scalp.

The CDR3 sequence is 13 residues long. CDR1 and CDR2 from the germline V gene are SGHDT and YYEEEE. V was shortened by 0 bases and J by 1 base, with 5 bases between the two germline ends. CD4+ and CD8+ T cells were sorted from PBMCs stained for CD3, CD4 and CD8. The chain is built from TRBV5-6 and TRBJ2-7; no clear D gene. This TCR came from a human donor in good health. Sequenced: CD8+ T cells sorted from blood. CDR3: CASSLGSSYEQYF. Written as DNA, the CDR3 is TGTGCCAGCAGCTTGGGATCGTCCTACGAGCAGTACTTC.